One and the same sample provided the 15 T cell receptor beta chains below, sequenced in a study of identical twins. TCRdb processed the 5' RACE reads anew with MiXCR; each CDR3 protein has one entry. The table includes about 210,000 distinct CDR3 sequences, around a tenth detected once. The sequencing input was memory (CD45RO+) T cells sorted from blood. Source of these receptors: a young woman in good health.

The chain combines TRBV10-3 with TRBJ2-5; 8 nucleotides line up with TRBD1. Looked up from germline, CDR1 is ENHRY and CDR2 is SYGVKD. After removal of 11 bases from V and 4 bases from J, the junction contained 6 bases not matched to a gene. The CDR3 is 12 amino acids. Here the CDR3 reads CASGTGGETQYF. The CDR3, as DNA: TGTGCCTCGGGGACAGGAGGAGAGACCCAGTACTTC.

This clonotype was seen only a few times. The rearrangement joins TRBV19 to TRBJ1-5; the D gene is possibly TRBD1 (5 bases). The V gene lost 9 bases and the J gene lost 5 bases, with 20 bases spanning the gap. CDR1 is LNHDA, CDR2 SQIVND, per germline (reference sequence). There are 15 residues in the CDR3. The CDR3 is CASNRGGASYQPQHF. The DNA of the CDR3 is TGTGCCAGCAATCGGGGAGGGGCATCCTATCAGCCCCAGCATTTT.

Remarks on this clonotype: A read error may produce the germline difference seen at one junction end. CDR3 DNA sequence: TGTGCTAGCAGCTTAACCTCCACGGGGTACAATGAGCAGTTCTTC. Amino acid sequence: CASSLTSTGYNEQFF. The chain recombines TRBV7-7 with TRBJ2-1; the D gene is possibly TRBD2 (5 bases). CDR3 length equals 15 residues. Germline V gene lookup returns CDR1 SSHAT and CDR2 FNYEAQ (reference sequence).

A few counts support this clonotype. The chain has TRBV7-2 and TRBJ1-5; D perhaps matches TRBD1 (6 bases). The CDR3 consists of 16 residues. Germline assignment: CDR1 SGHTA and CDR2 FQGNSA. V gave up 5 bases and J gave up 2 bases, with 16 bases separating them. The CDR3 sequence is CASSENQGFRNQPQHF. CDR3 DNA sequence: TGTGCCAGCAGCGAAAATCAGGGGTTCCGCAATCAGCCCCAGCATTTT.

This rearrangement joins TRBV3-1 to TRBJ2-1; 14 nucleotides line up with TRBD2. Germline CDR1 is LGHDT and CDR2 is YNNKEL (reference sequence). After removal of 4 bases from V and 8 bases from J, the junction contained 4 bases not matched to a gene. The CDR3 contains 15 residues. For the CDR3, the DNA is TGTGCCAGCAGCCTGACTAGCGGGGGGGCCGATGAGCAGTTCTTC. Protein product: CASSLTSGGADEQFF.

J is TRBJ1-1 and V is TRBV7-8; possibly TRBD1 for D (5 bases). V was trimmed by 11 bases and J by 1 base, leaving 14 bases between them. CDR3 length: 13 amino acids. Germline V gene sequence: CDR1 SGHVS, CDR2 FQNEAQ. This chain's CDR3 is CAAAGTENTEAFF. The CDR3 nucleotides are TGTGCCGCGGCCGGGACGGAGAACACTGAAGCTTTCTTT. Combining the CDR3 with reference TRBV7-8 and TRBJ1-1 gives the whole variable domain GAGVSQSPRYKVAKRGQDVALRCDPISGHVSLFWYQQALGQGPEFLTYFQNEAQLDKSGLPSDRFFAERPEGSVSTLKIQRTQQEDSAVYLCAAAGTENTEAFFGQGTRLTVV.

The genes are TRBV3-1 and TRBJ1-2; D uncertain. V was clipped by 9 bases and J by 7 bases, with 27 bases between them. The CDR3 length is 16 residues. The germline V gene encodes CDR1 LGHDT and CDR2 YNNKEL (reference sequence). CDR3 sequence reads: CASLYLRESVLSGYTF. Written as DNA, the CDR3 is TGTGCCAGTTTGTACCTACGAGAGTCGGTGCTCTCTGGCTACACCTTC.

The rearrangement links TRBV12-5 to TRBJ2-7; the match to TRBD1 covers 7 bases. Germline loops: CDR1 LGHNT, CDR2 FRNRAP. The CDR3 length is 18 residues. With 6 bases clipped from V and 2 bases from J, the junction kept 19 bases outside the gene matches. CDR3 region: CASGQDRVWDIGTYEQYF. CDR3 DNA: TGTGCTAGTGGCCAAGACAGGGTCTGGGATATTGGGACCTACGAGCAGTACTTC.

This clonotype was seen more than once but under ten times. The gene calls are TRBV5-4 and TRBJ1-1, with a possible D match to TRBD1 (5 bases). Germline V gene sequence: CDR1 SGHNT, CDR2 YYREEE (reference sequence). V lost 5 bases and J 0 bases, leaving 17 bases between the germline ends. The CDR3 has 16 amino acids. CDR3 DNA sequence: TGTGCCAGCAGTTCCGGACGGACAAATATGAACACTGAAGCTTTCTTT. As protein: CASSSGRTNMNTEAFF.

Worth noting for this clonotype: A read error is possible here, since a much larger clone lies one base away. The V and J genes are TRBV6-1 and TRBJ2-1, with D possibly matching TRBD1 (7 bases). CDR1 is MNHNS and CDR2 is SASEGT in the germline V gene. The CDR3 runs to 14 residues. V gave up 7 bases and J gave up 5 bases, with 15 bases separating them. CDR3: CASNQGGPNNEQFF. The CDR3 nucleotides are TGTGCCAGCAACCAGGGGGGCCCGAACAATGAGCAGTTCTTC.

This clonotype was seen repeatedly, ten times or more. The chain combines TRBV12-3 or TRBV12-4 with TRBJ2-5; D is unclear. This CDR3 contains 12 residues. Trimming cost V 4 bases and J 7 bases, with 10 bases left between them. The CDR3 nucleotides are TGTGCCAGCAGTTCCCGCATCGGGACCCAGTACTTC. Protein sequence: CASSSRIGTQYF.

The chain is built from TRBV7-2 and TRBJ2-5; TRBD1 is a possible D gene (6 bases). V lost 2 bases, J lost 9 bases, and 13 bases lay in between. This CDR3 is built from 13 residues. Germline lookup yields CDR1 SGHTA and CDR2 FQGNSA. This CDR3 is CASSLPGTTAQYF. The CDR3 DNA reads TGTGCCAGCAGCTTACCCGGGACAACGGCCCAGTACTTC. Full variable domain (outside the CDR3, taken from reference TRBV7-2 and TRBJ2-5): GAGVSQSPSNKVTEKGKDVELRCDPISGHTALYWYRQSLGQGLEFLIYFQGNSAPDKSGLPSDRFSAERTGGSVSTLTIQRTQQEDSAVYLCASSLPGTTAQYFGPGTRLLVL.

This clonotype was seen a handful of times. The V and J genes are TRBV3-1 and TRBJ1-2; D is ambiguous. CDR3 length equals 13 residues. From germline, CDR1 is LGHDT and CDR2 YNNKEL (reference sequence). Trimming removed 4 bases at V and 6 bases at J, with 12 bases between. CDR3: CASSPPSGDGYTF. The CDR3 coding sequence is TGTGCCAGCAGCCCACCGAGCGGTGATGGCTACACCTTC.

This clonotype has more than one count but fewer than ten. Here the CDR3 reads CASSVGAGGFSYEQYF. The CDR3, as DNA: TGTGCCAGCAGCGTAGGGGCAGGCGGTTTTTCCTACGAGCAGTACTTC. J is TRBJ2-7 and V is TRBV9; D ambiguous. Germline V gene data show CDR1 as SGDLS and CDR2 as YYNGEE. V lost 0 bases to trimming and J lost 1 base, with 14 bases between them. The CDR3 covers 16 residues.

This clonotype occurred a few times. The gene calls are TRBV7-3 and TRBJ2-1, with a tentative D call TRBD2 (6 bases). This CDR3 contains 15 residues. Germline V CDR1 and CDR2: SGHTA, FQGTGA. Deletions cut 2 bases from V and 7 bases from J, with 15 bases between. CDR3 in amino acids: CASSLSPGVGNEQFF. In DNA, the CDR3 is TGTGCCAGCAGCTTATCCCCGGGGGTCGGGAATGAGCAGTTCTTC. Full variable domain (missing parts from reference TRBV7-3 and TRBJ2-1): GAGVSQTPSNKVTEKGKYVELRCDPISGHTALYWYRQSLGQGPEFLIYFQGTGAADDSGLPNDRFFAVRPEGSVSTLKIQRTERGDSAVYLCASSLSPGVGNEQFFGPGTRLTVL.